This is a list of T cell receptor beta chains from one sample in a study of blood T cells in healthy people across ages. TCRdb used MiXCR to reprocess the 5' RACE reads, holding one entry per CDR3 protein. The sample lists hundreds of thousands of distinct CDR3 sequences; approximately 25% were seen once. The data also belong to a second study, concerning T cells of mothers and their children.

Sequenced: blood. The receptors originated from a boy aged 5 to 17 in good health. CDR3s include the opening cysteine and the closing phenylalanine or tryptophan. The D gene is left open where the match is weak. A clone size is listed for some rows: how often the clone was seen (once, few, many), or a class if it is expanded.

CDR3aa: CSARTANALGGGETQYF
CDR3nt: TGCAGTGCTAGAACTGCTAACGCTCTAGGAGGGGGGGAGACCCAGTACTTC
j_gene: TRBJ2-5
d_gene: -
v_gene: TRBV20-1
abundance: -

CDR3aa: CASSRSGGFNQPQHF
CDR3nt: TGTGCCAGCAGTAGATCAGGGGGATTCAATCAGCCCCAGCATTTT
j_gene: TRBJ1-5
d_gene: TRBD1
v_gene: TRBV28
abundance: -

CDR3aa: CATSRDRLAQETQYF
CDR3nt: TGTGCCACCAGCAGAGATCGACTCGCTCAAGAGACCCAGTACTTC
j_gene: TRBJ2-5
d_gene: -
v_gene: TRBV15
abundance: few

CDR3aa: CSVAFFQGSGGGNTIYF
CDR3nt: TGCAGCGTTGCGTTTTTCCAGGGATCGGGTGGAGGAAACACCATATATTTT
j_gene: TRBJ1-3
d_gene: -
v_gene: TRBV29-1
abundance: few

CDR3aa: CASTQGLAGGIETQYF
CDR3nt: TGTGCCAGCACCCAGGGACTAGCGGGAGGGATAGAGACCCAGTACTTC
j_gene: TRBJ2-5
d_gene: TRBD2
v_gene: TRBV7-9
abundance: -

CDR3aa: CASSLRGEQETQYF
CDR3nt: TGTGCCAGCAGTTTAAGGGGGGAACAAGAGACCCAGTACTTC
j_gene: TRBJ2-5
d_gene: -
v_gene: TRBV27
abundance: -

CDR3aa: CASSLAYGNSPLHF
CDR3nt: TGTGCCAGCAGCTTAGCTTACGGGAATTCACCCCTCCACTTT
j_gene: TRBJ1-6
d_gene: -
v_gene: TRBV7-8
abundance: few

CDR3aa: CATGATNNEQFF
CDR3nt: TGTGCTACAGGGGCGACCAACAATGAGCAGTTCTTC
j_gene: TRBJ2-1
d_gene: -
v_gene: TRBV12-5
abundance: -

CDR3aa: CSARDRRVRSEAFF
CDR3nt: TGCAGTGCTAGAGATCGGAGGGTCCGGTCTGAAGCTTTCTTT
j_gene: TRBJ1-1
d_gene: -
v_gene: TRBV20-1
abundance: -

CDR3aa: CASSPWTGQRRDEQFF
CDR3nt: TGTGCCAGCAGCCCTTGGACGGGACAGAGGAGGGATGAGCAGTTCTTC
j_gene: TRBJ2-1
d_gene: -
v_gene: TRBV11-2
abundance: -

CDR3aa: CASSFYRGTYEQYF
CDR3nt: TGTGCCAGCAGCTTCTACAGGGGGACTTACGAGCAGTACTTC
j_gene: TRBJ2-7
d_gene: TRBD1
v_gene: TRBV5-6
abundance: few

CDR3aa: CASSLYLNREQETQYF
CDR3nt: TGTGCCAGCAGCTTATACCTAAACCGGGAACAAGAGACCCAGTACTTC
j_gene: TRBJ2-5
d_gene: -
v_gene: TRBV7-2
abundance: -

CDR3aa: CASSQDSGGGTDTQYF
CDR3nt: TGCGCCAGCAGCCAAGACTCGGGGGGTGGCACAGATACGCAGTATTTT
j_gene: TRBJ2-3
d_gene: TRBD2
v_gene: TRBV4-2
abundance: few

CDR3aa: CASSPRDFSYEQYF
CDR3nt: TGTGCCAGCAGCCCCCGGGACTTCTCCTACGAGCAGTACTTC
j_gene: TRBJ2-7
d_gene: -
v_gene: TRBV7-9
abundance: -

CDR3aa: CASSKALGGVEIYEQYF
CDR3nt: TGTGCCAGCAGCAAAGCGCTAGGGGGGGTTGAGATCTACGAGCAGTACTTC
j_gene: TRBJ2-7
d_gene: -
v_gene: TRBV21-1
abundance: -

CDR3aa: CASSPPEGRRDTQYF
CDR3nt: TGTGCCAGCTCACCACCCGAAGGGAGGCGAGATACGCAGTATTTT
j_gene: TRBJ2-3
d_gene: -
v_gene: TRBV18
abundance: few

CDR3aa: CSVTHYNNEQFF
CDR3nt: TGCAGCGTTACACACTATAACAATGAGCAGTTCTTC
j_gene: TRBJ2-1
d_gene: -
v_gene: TRBV29-1
abundance: few

CDR3aa: CASSWTGSNNEQFF
CDR3nt: TGCGCCAGCAGCTGGACAGGGTCTAACAATGAGCAGTTCTTC
j_gene: TRBJ2-1
d_gene: TRBD1
v_gene: TRBV5-1
abundance: -

CDR3aa: CASSKDISNTEAFF
CDR3nt: TGCGCCAGCAGCAAGGACATTTCGAACACTGAAGCTTTCTTT
j_gene: TRBJ1-1
d_gene: -
v_gene: TRBV5-1
abundance: -

CDR3aa: CASSWGLEGETQYF
CDR3nt: TGTGCCAGCAGCTGGGGACTAGAGGGAGAGACCCAGTACTTC
j_gene: TRBJ2-5
d_gene: TRBD2
v_gene: TRBV7-9
abundance: -

CDR3aa: CAISERKGTINQPQHF
CDR3nt: TGTGCCATCAGTGAACGGAAGGGCACAATTAATCAGCCCCAGCATTTT
j_gene: TRBJ1-5
d_gene: -
v_gene: TRBV10-3
abundance: -

CDR3aa: CASSYSANEKLFF
CDR3nt: TGTGCCAGCAGTTACTCGGCTAATGAAAAACTGTTTTTT
j_gene: TRBJ1-4
d_gene: -
v_gene: TRBV6-5
abundance: -

CDR3aa: CASSLTLDAGELFF
CDR3nt: TGTGCCAGCAGTTTAACCCTAGACGCCGGGGAGCTGTTTTTT
j_gene: TRBJ2-2
d_gene: -
v_gene: TRBV28
abundance: -

CDR3aa: CASSLADGGYGYTF
CDR3nt: TGTGCCAGCAGCTTGGCGGACGGGGGTTACGGCTACACCTTC
j_gene: TRBJ1-2
d_gene: -
v_gene: TRBV11-2
abundance: -

CDR3aa: CATSKDRAYEQYF
CDR3nt: TGTGCCACCAGCAAGGACAGGGCCTACGAGCAGTACTTC
j_gene: TRBJ2-7
d_gene: TRBD1
v_gene: TRBV15
abundance: -